Below are 29 T cell receptor beta chains sequenced from a single sample in a study of cytomegalovirus exposure and HLA in healthy donors. This PCR relied on a set of 60 Vbeta primers and 13 Jbeta primers. The table came from immunoSEQ multiplex PCR; TCRdb's copy has only in-frame clones and leaves some out. The table shows roughly 120,000 clones, with over 75% occurring only once. Sequenced material: PBMCs. The receptors here all came from a young man in good health and CMV-seropositive.

V usage is TRBV4-1 and J usage is TRBJ1-1, with a tentative D call TRBD1 (5 bases). Trimming pared 0 bases from V and 2 bases from J, leaving 13 bases between. The germline V gene encodes CDR1 MGHRA and CDR2 YSYEKL. The CDR3 sequence is 16 residues long. As DNA, the CDR3 is TGCGCCAGCAGCCAAGAGGGGGGGGTTATTAACACTGAAGCTTTCTTT. Residues: CASSQEGGVINTEAFF.

The CDR3 sequence is CASSYGDWNTEAFF. The CDR3 DNA is TGTGCCAGTAGTTACGGGGATTGGAACACTGAAGCTTTCTTT. V is TRBV19 and J is TRBJ1-1; D call uncertain. Germline V gene data show CDR1 as LNHDA and CDR2 as SQIVND (reference sequence). The V end was cut by 5 bases, the J end by 1 base, with 11 bases between. The CDR3 extends over 14 amino acids.

Turning to this clone: Other DNA sequences of this sample code for an identical CDR3. V is TRBV2 and J is TRBJ2-5; 13 nucleotides line up with TRBD2. Germline trimming cut 6 bases from V and 5 bases from J; bases unmatched to any gene: 6. CDR1 SNHLY and CDR2 FYNNEI come from the germline V gene. The CDR3 loop spans 15 amino acids. CDR3 DNA: TGTGCCAGCAGGCGACTAGCGGGGGGTGGGGAGACCCAGTACTTC. As protein: CASRRLAGGGETQYF.

The V call is TRBV6-6, the J call TRBJ2-7; 11 bases map to TRBD1. The CDR3 runs to 14 residues. Germline V gene data show CDR1 as MNHNY and CDR2 as SVGAGI (reference sequence). J lost 7 bases, V lost 6 bases, and 8 bases had no gene match. For the CDR3, the DNA is TGTGCCAGCAGACCTGGACAGGGGGCGCGGGAGCAGTACTTC. Protein product: CASRPGQGAREQYF.

The chain carries TRBV27 and TRBJ1-1; unclear D gene. The germline gives CDR1 MNHEY, CDR2 SMNVEV (reference sequence). Trimming shortened V by 5 bases and J by 6 bases, and 10 bases separated the two germline ends. This CDR3 has 12 amino acids. The CDR3 region has the DNA TGTGCCAGCAGTGCCCATCGGGCTGAAGCTTTCTTT. Translation gives CASSAHRAEAFF.

As for this clone: At one end, the junction sequence differs from germline, possibly due to a read error. The chain carries TRBV27 and TRBJ2-4; 8 bases are shared with TRBD2. The CDR3 consists of 14 residues. CDR1 and CDR2 (germline): MNHEY, SMNVEV (reference sequence). DNA for the CDR3: TGTGCCAGCAGTTTACGGGAGGGCCTAAACAGTCAGTACTTC. Translated, it gives CASSLREGLNSQYF.

The chain recombines TRBV28 with TRBJ2-4, with a possible D match to TRBD2 (7 bases). This CDR3 has 15 amino acids. CDR1 is MDHEN, CDR2 SYDVKM, per germline. V lost 11 bases and J 8 bases, leaving 25 bases between the germline ends. CDR3 sequence (DNA): TGTGCCTCGCTGGGGTGGGGGGGCCGAAGGGACATTCAGTACTTC. Translated, it gives CASLGWGGRRDIQYF.

This clone was seen more than once but under ten times. The rearrangement joins TRBV5-4 to TRBJ2-5; a weak D match, TRBD1 (5 bases). The CDR3 extends over 14 amino acids. Germline CDR1 reads SGHNT; CDR2 reads YYREEE (reference sequence). V was clipped by 2 bases and J by 5 bases, with 13 bases between them. The CDR3 nucleotides are TGTGCCAGCAGCTTTGACAGCCCAGGGGAGACCCAGTACTTC. Encoded protein: CASSFDSPGETQYF. The whole variable domain, remainder taken from reference TRBV5-4 and TRBJ2-5, is ETGVTQSPTHLIKTRGQQVTLRCSSQSGHNTVSWYQQALGQGPQFIFQYYREEENGRGNFPPRFSGLQFPNYSSELNVNALELDDSALYLCASSFDSPGETQYFGPGTRLLVL.

The chain recombines TRBV30 with TRBJ1-5; 8 bases are a match to TRBD1. This CDR3 is built from 15 residues. In germline, CDR1 is GTSNPN, CDR2 SVGIG (reference sequence). The V gene end was trimmed by 3 bases and the J gene end by 4 bases; junction bases not matched to a gene: 8. This chain's CDR3 is CAWRSGDRRNQPQHF. The CDR3 DNA reads as TGTGCCTGGAGATCCGGGGACAGGCGAAATCAGCCCCAGCATTTT.

This clone showed up just once. This chain uses TRBV2 with TRBJ2-2, with 10 nucleotides matching TRBD2. The CDR3 runs to 16 residues. Trimming took 6 bases from V and 0 from J; bases not matched to a gene: 4. CDR1 is SNHLY and CDR2 is FYNNEI in the germline V gene. This CDR3 is CASRVAGGPNTGELFF. The CDR3 DNA reads TGTGCCAGCAGAGTAGCGGGGGGCCCGAACACCGGGGAGCTGTTTTTT.

V gene TRBV5-1 combines with J gene TRBJ2-7; D remains ambiguous. V was clipped by 1 base and J by 2 bases, with 7 bases between them. CDR1 and CDR2 from the germline V gene are SGHRS and YFSETQ. The CDR3 runs to 13 residues. The CDR3 coding sequence is TGCGCCAGCAGCTTGTCCGCAGCCTACGAGCAGTACTTC. This translates into CASSLSAAYEQYF.

This chain uses TRBV4-2 with TRBJ2-1; 8 positions match TRBD2. Germline V gene data show CDR1 as LGHNA and CDR2 as YNFKEQ. This CDR3 is 15 amino acids long. V was pared by 0 bases and J by 4 bases, with 2 bases of the junction left unmatched. CDR3 in DNA: TGTGCCAGCAGCCAAGAACTAGCGGATTACAATGAGCAGTTCTTC. Its translation: CASSQELADYNEQFF.

The genes are TRBV4-1 and TRBJ2-7, with TRBD2 identical over 12 bases. The trim removed 4 bases at V and 3 bases at J, leaving 4 bases unmatched. The germline V gene has CDR1 MGHRA and CDR2 YSYEKL. This CDR3 has 15 amino acids. The CDR3 nucleotides read TGCGCCAGCAGCCCGACGACTAGCGGGAGCTACGAGCAGTACTTC. The encoded protein is CASSPTTSGSYEQYF.

This chain joins TRBV5-6 and TRBJ2-1; D gene unclear. The CDR3 consists of 14 residues. V dropped 4 bases and J dropped 1 base, with 9 bases sitting between them. Germline V CDR1 and CDR2: SGHDT, YYEEEE. The CDR3 DNA reads as TGTGCCAGCAGCCTGGAGCTTTCCTACAATGAGCAGTTCTTC. Its translation: CASSLELSYNEQFF.

V is TRBV28 and J is TRBJ1-1, with TRBD1 matching 7 bases. The CDR3 sequence is 13 residues long. The germline V gene encodes CDR1 MDHEN and CDR2 SYDVKM. V trimming: 6 bases; J trimming: 9 bases; junction bases outside the gene matches: 10. CDR3 protein: CASSPRTTGKAFF. The DNA for the CDR3 is TGTGCCAGCAGCCCGAGGACGACAGGGAAAGCTTTCTTT.

This clone was recorded a few times. The V and J genes are TRBV7-9 and TRBJ1-1; D not resolved. The CDR3 runs 19 residues. V was cut by 1 base and J by 3 bases, with 24 bases left in between. From germline, CDR1 is SEHNR and CDR2 FQNEAQ (reference sequence). The CDR3 DNA is TGTGCCAGCAGCTTAGTTCGGTTGTGGGCGCGGGGAAGGGACACTGAAGCTTTCTTT. Its protein is CASSLVRLWARGRDTEAFF.

This clone has just a few counts. The J gene is TRBJ2-7, the V gene TRBV10-2, with 10 bases aligning to TRBD2. The germline V gene has CDR1 WSHSY and CDR2 SAAADI. V shed 2 bases and J 4 bases; nucleotides not matched to a gene: 5. This CDR3 is built from 15 residues. The CDR3 sequence: CASSEPMTSGYEQYF. DNA of the CDR3: TGCGCCAGCAGTGAGCCGATGACTAGCGGGTACGAGCAGTACTTC.

V gene TRBV5-1 combines with J gene TRBJ1-2; tentative D call: TRBD1 (5 bases). Germline lookup yields CDR1 SGHRS and CDR2 YFSETQ. V was trimmed by 3 bases and J by 0 bases, leaving 12 bases between them. This CDR3 is built from 15 residues. Here the CDR3 reads CASSWTPTSNYGYTF. As DNA, the CDR3 is TGCGCCAGCAGCTGGACACCTACCTCTAACTATGGCTACACCTTC.

J is TRBJ2-5 and V is TRBV11-3, with D uncertain. V was shortened by 5 bases and J by 0 bases, with 10 bases between the two germline ends. The CDR3 sequence is 14 residues long. Germline CDR1 is SGHNT and CDR2 is YENEEA. The CDR3 spells CASSARRDQETQYF. CDR3 DNA: TGTGCCAGCAGCGCCCGACGGGACCAAGAGACCCAGTACTTC.

The chain employs TRBV6-5 and TRBJ2-7, with D hard to call. Germline V gene sequence: CDR1 MNHEY, CDR2 SVGAGI. Trimming took 0 bases from V and 6 from J, leaving 9 bases between them. The CDR3 totals 13 residues. The CDR3 loop is CASSYSQDLEQYF. CDR3 DNA: TGTGCCAGCAGTTACTCCCAGGATCTCGAGCAGTACTTC.

The chain is built from TRBV9 and TRBJ2-2, with D unresolved. Trimming stripped 0 bases from V and 6 bases from J, with 6 bases between. Germline CDR1 and CDR2: SGDLS and YYNGEE. This CDR3 spans 13 amino acids. The CDR3: CASSVDSPGELFF. The CDR3, as DNA: TGTGCCAGCAGCGTAGACAGTCCCGGGGAGCTGTTTTTT.

The chain recombines TRBV15 with TRBJ1-1; TRBD1 is a possible D gene (5 bases). The CDR3 has 14 residues. Trimming took 3 bases from V and 5 from J, leaving 13 bases between them. The germline CDR1 and CDR2 sequences are LNHNV and YYDKDF (reference sequence). The chain's CDR3 is CATSRLQGITEAFF. The DNA of the CDR3 is TGTGCCACCAGCAGGCTCCAGGGTATTACTGAAGCTTTCTTT.

V usage is TRBV5-4 and J usage is TRBJ2-5; tentatively, D is TRBD2 (6 bases). The CDR3 is made up of 16 amino acids. Per germline, CDR1 SGHNT and CDR2 YYREEE (reference sequence). V lost 4 bases and J lost 3, with 19 bases in between. CDR3 loop: CASSLTMGLQEETQYF. CDR3 coding DNA: TGTGCCAGCAGCCTTACGATGGGACTGCAAGAAGAGACCCAGTACTTC.

J is TRBJ1-2 and V is TRBV13, with TRBD1 identical over 7 bases. CDR3 length: 13 residues. The germline CDR1 and CDR2 sequences are PRHDT and FYEKMQ (reference sequence). After removal of 6 bases from V and 7 bases from J, the junction contained 8 bases not matched to a gene. The CDR3 DNA reads as TGTGCCAGCAGGTTACAGGGGCTGCCTGGCTACACCTTC. Its translation: CASRLQGLPGYTF. Full variable domain (missing parts from reference TRBV13 and TRBJ1-2): AAGVIQSPRHLIKEKRETATLKCYPIPRHDTVYWYQQGPGQDPQFLISFYEKMQSDKGSIPDRFSAQQFSDYHSELNMSSLELGDSALYFCASRLQGLPGYTFGSGTRLTVV.

The chain has TRBV27 and TRBJ2-1, with 9 bases matching TRBD2. V dropped 6 bases and J dropped 3; count of bases not matched to a gene: 9. CDR1 and CDR2 from the germline V gene are MNHEY and SMNVEV (reference sequence). The length of the CDR3 is 16 residues. CDR3 loop: CASRLDGSGSYNEQFF. Written as DNA, the CDR3 is TGTGCCAGCAGGTTAGATGGTAGCGGGAGCTACAATGAGCAGTTCTTC.

This clone is a singleton in its sample. The J gene is TRBJ2-2, the V gene TRBV10-1; tentative D call: TRBD1 (5 bases). Germline CDR1 and CDR2: WNHNN and SYGVQD (reference sequence). The CDR3 sequence is 14 residues long. V dropped 10 bases and J dropped 2 bases, with 14 bases sitting between them. CDR3 sequence reads: CATTTDRNTGELFF. CDR3 coding DNA: TGCGCCACCACCACCGACAGAAACACCGGGGAGCTGTTTTTT.

In DNA form, the CDR3 reads TGTGCCAGCAGCCCCGCGGGTGGAAACACCATATATTTT. It yields the protein CASSPAGGNTIYF. This chain uses TRBV5-4 with TRBJ1-3; D uncertain. Germline V CDR1 and CDR2: SGHNT, YYREEE (reference sequence). The V and J ends lost 4 bases and 3 bases respectively, with 8 bases between them. This CDR3 region has 13 residues.

The rearrangement uses TRBV29-1 and TRBJ2-1, with 7 positions matching TRBD2. V shed 1 base and J 3 bases; nucleotides not matched to a gene: 9. CDR3 size: 16 residues. The germline gives CDR1 SQVTM, CDR2 ANQGSEA. The CDR3 spells CSVEVLAGVFYNEQFF. The CDR3 region has the DNA TGCAGCGTTGAAGTGCTGGCGGGAGTCTTCTACAATGAGCAGTTCTTC.

This chain joins TRBV5-6 and TRBJ2-1, with 8 bases identical to TRBD1. Germline CDR1 reads SGHDT; CDR2 reads YYEEEE. The CDR3 has 16 amino acids. The V segment lost 1 base and the J segment 4 bases; nucleotides outside the gene matches: 7. The CDR3 reads CASSLRQGAFYNEQFF. The DNA of the CDR3 is TGTGCCAGCAGCTTGAGGCAGGGGGCTTTTTACAATGAGCAGTTCTTC.